Shown below are 9 T cell receptor beta chains from a single sample sequenced in a study of blood T cell repertoires in COVID-19. Clones were sequenced by immunoSEQ multiplex PCR, and TCRdb holds only the in-frame ones, with some missing. The sample lists 250,000 to 300,000 clones; approximately 84% were seen once. Sequenced input: PBMCs or T cells enriched from blood (not recorded which). These receptors were taken from a woman aged 45-60 years who had been exposed to COVID-19.

This sequence joins TRBV7-2 and TRBJ2-2, with 7 nucleotides matching TRBD2. Germline CDR1 is SGHTA and CDR2 is FQGNSA. V was clipped by 0 bases and J by 4 bases; unmatched bases: 5. This CDR3 spans 16 amino acids. CDR3 region: CASSLAGLVSTGELFF. CDR3 nucleotides: TGTGCCAGCAGCTTAGCCGGACTAGTTTCCACCGGGGAGCTGTTTTTT.

V gene TRBV2 combines with J gene TRBJ1-2, with TRBD1 matching over 9 bases. CDR1 and CDR2 from the germline V gene are SNHLY and FYNNEI. There are 11 residues in the CDR3. The CDR3 coding sequence is TGTGCGACAGGGGGAGTGAATGGCTACACCTTC. Translating gives CATGGVNGYTF. Filled out from reference TRBV2 and TRBJ1-2, the complete variable domain reads EPEVTQTPSHQVTQMGQEVILRCVPISNHLYFYWYRQILGQKVEFLVSFYNNEISEKSEIFDDQFSVERPDGSNFTLKIRSTKLEDSAMYFCATGGVNGYTFGSGTRLTVV.

This chain links TRBV5-6 with TRBJ1-2, with D possibly TRBD1 on 5 matching bases. Germline V lookup: CDR1 SGHDT, CDR2 YYEEEE. The CDR3 is 15 amino acids. Trimming took 3 bases from V and 0 from J, leaving 12 bases between them. CDR3 protein: CASSSTPTANYGYTF. CDR3 DNA sequence: TGTGCCAGCAGCTCCACCCCGACAGCTAACTATGGCTACACCTTC.

The rearrangement links TRBV5-5 to TRBJ1-2, with D perhaps TRBD1 (5 bases). Trimming shortened V by 0 bases and J by 8 bases, and 11 bases separated the two germline ends. This CDR3 is built from 13 residues. Germline V lookup: CDR1 SGHKS, CDR2 YYEKEE (reference sequence). CDR3 in amino acids: CASSLEGISGYTF. CDR3 bases: TGTGCCAGCAGCTTGGAGGGGATATCAGGCTACACCTTC.

The rearrangement uses TRBV28 and TRBJ1-4; 7 bases line up with TRBD1. Germline V gives CDR1 MDHEN, CDR2 SYDVKM. With V trimmed by 6 bases and J by 3 bases, 1 base remained unmatched. The CDR3 extends over 13 amino acids. Written as DNA, the CDR3 is TGTGCCAGCAGCGGACAGGCTAATGAAAAACTGTTTTTT. Residues: CASSGQANEKLFF. The entire variable domain, with the rest obtained from reference TRBV28 and TRBJ1-4, is as follows: DVKVTQSSRYLVKRTGEKVFLECVQDMDHENMFWYRQDPGLGLRLIYFSYDVKMKEKGDIPEGYSVSREKKERFSLILESASTNQTSMYLCASSGQANEKLFFGSGTQLSVL.

This clone was observed a handful of times. The chain couples TRBV2 to TRBJ1-2; no clear D gene. In germline, CDR1 is SNHLY, CDR2 FYNNEI. Trimming took off 8 bases at V and 0 bases at J, with 7 bases between the two ends. CDR3 length equals 12 residues. CDR3 DNA: TGTGCCAGCTCAATCACTAACTATGGCTACACCTTC. It codes for CASSITNYGYTF.

The V gene is TRBV30, the J gene TRBJ2-1, with D uncertain. Trimming left V 2 bases short and J 3 bases short, with 11 bases between. The CDR3 covers 14 residues. From germline, CDR1 is GTSNPN and CDR2 SVGIG (reference sequence). DNA of the CDR3: TGTGCCTGGAGTCAAGAGACAATCTACAATGAGCAGTTCTTC. This gives the protein CAWSQETIYNEQFF.

The V call is TRBV19, the J call TRBJ1-1; possible D gene TRBD1, 6 bases. The CDR3 consists of 15 residues. The germline V gene encodes CDR1 LNHDA and CDR2 SQIVND (reference sequence). V was clipped by 0 bases and J by 1 base, with 9 bases between them. CDR3 DNA: TGTGCCAGTAGTATAGAGGGACACCCGAACACTGAAGCTTTCTTT. The encoded protein is CASSIEGHPNTEAFF.

The chain carries TRBV7-8 and TRBJ2-7; a weak D match, TRBD1 (7 bases). Germline CDR1 is SGHVS and CDR2 is FQNEAQ. The CDR3 has 19 residues. The V end was cut by 3 bases, the J end by 1 base, with 25 bases between. For the CDR3, the DNA is TGTGCCAGCAGCTTCCCCTCCCCCCCGGAGGGGACAGCTTCCTACGAGCAGTACTTC. It encodes CASSFPSPPEGTASYEQYF.